The clone carrying this T cell receptor (beta chain) was detected a few times. What it binds is not known. A much larger clone differs by one base, so this may be a read error. These data are taken from a study of breast tumors, draining lymph nodes, adjacent tissues. Study-level points and caveats: Luminal-like breast cancer showed significantly greater tumor-nontumor repertoire similarity than basal-like breast cancer did.

MiXCR, run by TCRdb on the multiplex PCR reads, gives a single entry per CDR3 protein. This sample has 150,000 to 250,000 distinct CDR3 sequences, with approximately 33% found just once. The lymph nodes were axillary draining lymph nodes from breast cancer patients. The material sequenced was axillary lymph node tissue. This receptor was identified in a female donor with breast cancer. Some clones in this sample may be carry-over from other donors' samples.

DNA of the CDR3: TGCAGTGCTAGAGATGGGACTAGCGGGACAAGAGAGACCCAGTACTTC. Its translation: CSARDGTSGTRETQYF. The V and J genes are TRBV20-1 and TRBJ2-5; TRBD2 aligns across 13 bases. There are 16 residues in the CDR3. Germline trimming cut 0 bases from V and 4 bases from J; bases unmatched to any gene: 5. Per the germline V gene, CDR1 is DFQATT and CDR2 is SNEGSKA (reference sequence).